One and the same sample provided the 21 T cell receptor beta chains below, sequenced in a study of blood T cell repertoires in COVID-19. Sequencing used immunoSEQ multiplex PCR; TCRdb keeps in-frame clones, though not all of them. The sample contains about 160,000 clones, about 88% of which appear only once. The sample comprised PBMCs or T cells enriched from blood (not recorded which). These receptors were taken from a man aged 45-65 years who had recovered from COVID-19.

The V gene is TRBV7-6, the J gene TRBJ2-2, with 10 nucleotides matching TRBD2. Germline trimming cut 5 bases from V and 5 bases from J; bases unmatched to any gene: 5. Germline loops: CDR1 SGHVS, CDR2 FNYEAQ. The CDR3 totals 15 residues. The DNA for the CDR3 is TGTGCCAGCAGCGACCAACTAGCGGGGACCGGGGAGCTGTTTTTT. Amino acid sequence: CASSDQLAGTGELFF.

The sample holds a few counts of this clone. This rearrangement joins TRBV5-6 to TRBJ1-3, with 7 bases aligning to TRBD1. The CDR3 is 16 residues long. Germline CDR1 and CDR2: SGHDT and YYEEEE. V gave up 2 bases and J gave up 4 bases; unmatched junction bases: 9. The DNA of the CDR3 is TGTGCCAGCAGCTTTTTCGACCGGGACAGCGGAAACACCATATATTTT. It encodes CASSFFDRDSGNTIYF.

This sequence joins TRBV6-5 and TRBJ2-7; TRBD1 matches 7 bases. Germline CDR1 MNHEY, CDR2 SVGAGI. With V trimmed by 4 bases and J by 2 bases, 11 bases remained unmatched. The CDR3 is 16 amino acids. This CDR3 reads CASSLNPGQRTYEQYF. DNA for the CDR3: TGTGCCAGCAGTTTGAATCCGGGACAGAGAACCTACGAGCAGTACTTC.

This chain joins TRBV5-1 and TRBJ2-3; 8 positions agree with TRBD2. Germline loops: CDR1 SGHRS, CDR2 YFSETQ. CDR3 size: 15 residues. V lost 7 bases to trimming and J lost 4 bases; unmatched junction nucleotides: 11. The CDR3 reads CASRNDGGASDTQYF. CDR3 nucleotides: TGCGCCAGCCGTAACGACGGGGGGGCCTCAGATACGCAGTATTTT.

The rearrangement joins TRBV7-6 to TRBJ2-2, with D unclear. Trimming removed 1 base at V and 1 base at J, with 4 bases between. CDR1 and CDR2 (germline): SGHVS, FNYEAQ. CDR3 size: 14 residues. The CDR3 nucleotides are TGTGCCAGCAGCTTAGGAGGGAACACCGGGGAGCTGTTTTTT. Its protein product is CASSLGGNTGELFF. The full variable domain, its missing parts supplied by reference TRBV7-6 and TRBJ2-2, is GAGVSQSPRYKVTKRGQDVALRCDPISGHVSLYWYRQALGQGPEFLTYFNYEAQQDKSGLPNDRFSAERPEGSISTLTIQRTEQRDSAMYRCASSLGGNTGELFFGEGSRLTVL.

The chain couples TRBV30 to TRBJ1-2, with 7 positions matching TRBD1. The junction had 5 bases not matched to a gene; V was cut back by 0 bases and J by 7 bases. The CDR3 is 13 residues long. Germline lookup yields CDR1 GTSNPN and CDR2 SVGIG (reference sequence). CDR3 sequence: CAWSVIGGGGYTF. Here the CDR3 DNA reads TGTGCCTGGAGTGTAATAGGGGGCGGTGGCTACACCTTC.

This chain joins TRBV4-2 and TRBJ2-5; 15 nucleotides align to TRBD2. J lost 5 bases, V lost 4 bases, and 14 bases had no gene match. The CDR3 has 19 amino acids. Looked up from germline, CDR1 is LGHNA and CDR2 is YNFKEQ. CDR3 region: CASSPYPGLAGGRSETQYF. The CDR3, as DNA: TGTGCCAGCAGCCCCTATCCCGGACTAGCGGGGGGGCGGTCCGAGACCCAGTACTTC.

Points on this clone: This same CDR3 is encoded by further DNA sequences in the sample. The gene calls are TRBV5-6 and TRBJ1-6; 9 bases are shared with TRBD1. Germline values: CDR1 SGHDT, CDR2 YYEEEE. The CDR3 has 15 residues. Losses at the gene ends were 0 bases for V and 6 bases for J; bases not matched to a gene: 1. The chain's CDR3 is CASSLEDRGNSPLHF. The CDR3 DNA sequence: TGTGCCAGCAGCTTGGAGGACAGGGGTAATTCACCCCTCCACTTT.

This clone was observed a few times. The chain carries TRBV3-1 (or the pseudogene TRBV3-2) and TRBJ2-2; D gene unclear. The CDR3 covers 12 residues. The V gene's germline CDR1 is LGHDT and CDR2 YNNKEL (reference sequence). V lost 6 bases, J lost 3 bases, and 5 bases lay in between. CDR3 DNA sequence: TGTGCCAGCAGTTTCGACACCGGGGAGCTGTTTTTT. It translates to CASSFDTGELFF.

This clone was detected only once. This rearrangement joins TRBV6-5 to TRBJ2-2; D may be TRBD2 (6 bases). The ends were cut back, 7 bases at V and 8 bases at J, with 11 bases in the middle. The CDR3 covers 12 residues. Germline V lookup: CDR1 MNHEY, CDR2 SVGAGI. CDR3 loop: CASNAGGGELFF. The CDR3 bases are TGTGCCAGCAACGCCGGGGGTGGGGAGCTGTTTTTT.

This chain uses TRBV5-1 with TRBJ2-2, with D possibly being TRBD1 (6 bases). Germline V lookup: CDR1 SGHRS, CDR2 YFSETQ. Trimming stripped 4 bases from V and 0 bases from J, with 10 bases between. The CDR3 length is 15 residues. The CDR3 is CASSRDNTNTGELFF. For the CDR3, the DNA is TGCGCCAGCAGCCGGGACAATACGAACACCGGGGAGCTGTTTTTT.

The CDR3 DNA follows: TGCAGTGCTAGTGGACTAGCGGGGGGATCCACAGATACGCAGTATTTT. This translates into CSASGLAGGSTDTQYF. The chain carries TRBV20-1 and TRBJ2-3, with TRBD2 identical over 14 bases. The V gene's germline CDR1 is DFQATT and CDR2 SNEGSKA (reference sequence). J gave up 2 bases and V 3 bases, and 4 bases lay outside the gene matches. There are 16 residues in the CDR3.

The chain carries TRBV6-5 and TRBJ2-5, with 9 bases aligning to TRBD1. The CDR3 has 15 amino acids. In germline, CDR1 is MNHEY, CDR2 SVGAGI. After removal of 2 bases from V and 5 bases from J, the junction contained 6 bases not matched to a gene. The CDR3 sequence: CASSYLQGAWETQYF. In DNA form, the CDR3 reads TGTGCCAGCAGTTACCTACAGGGGGCTTGGGAGACCCAGTACTTC.

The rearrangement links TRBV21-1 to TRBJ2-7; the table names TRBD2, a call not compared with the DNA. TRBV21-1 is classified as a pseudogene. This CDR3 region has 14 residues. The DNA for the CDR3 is TGTGCCAGCAGCAAAGGTCGATTAGTGCTCGAGCAGTACTTC. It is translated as CASSKGRLVLEQYF.

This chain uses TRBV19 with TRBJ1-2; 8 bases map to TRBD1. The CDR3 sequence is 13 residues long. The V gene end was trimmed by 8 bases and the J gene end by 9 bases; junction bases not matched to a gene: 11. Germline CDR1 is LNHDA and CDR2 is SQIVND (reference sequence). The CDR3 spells CASGPGQERRYTF. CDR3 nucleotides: TGTGCCAGTGGGCCGGGACAGGAGCGTCGCTACACCTTC.

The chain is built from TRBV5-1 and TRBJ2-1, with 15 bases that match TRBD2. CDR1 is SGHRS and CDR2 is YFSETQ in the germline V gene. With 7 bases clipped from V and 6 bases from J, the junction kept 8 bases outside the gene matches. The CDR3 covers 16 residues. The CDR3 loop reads CASSLGTSGGRNEQFF. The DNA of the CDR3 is TGCGCCAGCTCCTTAGGGACTAGCGGGGGGCGCAATGAGCAGTTCTTC. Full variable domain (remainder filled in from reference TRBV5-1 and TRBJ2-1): KAGVTQTPRYLIKTRGQQVTLSCSPISGHRSVSWYQQTPGQGLQFLFEYFSETQRNKGNFPGRFSGRQFSNSRSEMNVSTLELGDSALYLCASSLGTSGGRNEQFFGPGTRLTVL.

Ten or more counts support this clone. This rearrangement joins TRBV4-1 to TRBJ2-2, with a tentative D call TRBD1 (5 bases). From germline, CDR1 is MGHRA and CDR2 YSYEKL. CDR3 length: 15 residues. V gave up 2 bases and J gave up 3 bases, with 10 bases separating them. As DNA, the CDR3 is TGCGCCAGCAGCCAATATGTCAGGGACACCGGGGAGCTGTTTTTT. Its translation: CASSQYVRDTGELFF.

The CDR3 loop reads CASSPLWEGWSGYTF. For the CDR3, the DNA is TGTGCCAGCAGCCCTCTTTGGGAGGGGTGGAGTGGCTACACCTTC. The chain links TRBV4-2 to TRBJ1-2; D possibly corresponds to TRBD1 (5 bases). Germline lookup yields CDR1 LGHNA and CDR2 YNFKEQ. Between the trimmed V and J ends, which lost 4 bases and 7 bases, there was a span of 19 bases. The CDR3 is made up of 15 amino acids.

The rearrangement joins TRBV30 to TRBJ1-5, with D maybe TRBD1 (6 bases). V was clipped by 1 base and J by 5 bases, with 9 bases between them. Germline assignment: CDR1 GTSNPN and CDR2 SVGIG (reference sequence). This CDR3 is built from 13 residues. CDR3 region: CAWSAGADQPQHF. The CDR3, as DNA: TGTGCCTGGAGTGCAGGGGCGGATCAGCCCCAGCATTTT. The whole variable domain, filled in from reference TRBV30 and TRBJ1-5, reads SQTIHQWPATLVQPVGSPLSLECTVEGTSNPNLYWYRQAAGRGLQLLFYSVGIGQISSEVPQNLSASRPQDRQFILSSKKLLLSDSGFYLCAWSAGADQPQHFGDGTRLSIL.

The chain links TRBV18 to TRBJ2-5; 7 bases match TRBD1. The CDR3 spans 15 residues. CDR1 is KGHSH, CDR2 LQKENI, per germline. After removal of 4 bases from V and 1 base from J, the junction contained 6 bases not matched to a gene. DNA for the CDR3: TGTGCCAGCTCACTGCAGACAGGGCGCCAAGAGACCCAGTACTTC. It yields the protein CASSLQTGRQETQYF.

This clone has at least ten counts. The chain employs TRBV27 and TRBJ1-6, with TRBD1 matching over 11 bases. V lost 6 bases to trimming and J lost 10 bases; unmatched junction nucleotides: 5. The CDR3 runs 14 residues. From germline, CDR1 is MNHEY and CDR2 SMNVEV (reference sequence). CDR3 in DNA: TGTGCCAGCAGAGGGACAGGGGGTATATCACCCCTCCACTTT. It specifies CASRGTGGISPLHF.